A selection of T cell receptor beta chains follows, all from one sample in a study of cytomegalovirus exposure and HLA in healthy donors. The assay was immunoSEQ multiplex PCR, and TCRdb's table has in-frame clones only and misses some. In the table there are a few hundred thousand clones, 70% to 80% of which are singletons. Sequencing was performed on PBMCs. These receptor sequences come from a girl aged 2 to 9 in good health and CMV-seronegative. CDR3s include the opening cysteine and the closing phenylalanine or tryptophan. The D gene is left open where the match is weak. Clone size is given for some rows only: seen once, a few or many times, or a class if the clone is expanded.

size: NA
V: TRBV5-4
J: TRBJ2-5
D: NA
CDR3: CASSNLRSEETQYF
DNA: TGTGCCAGCAGTAATTTACGGAGTGAAGAGACCCAGTACTTC

size: once
V: TRBV5-6
J: TRBJ2-7
D: NA
CDR3: CASSLVSYEQYF
DNA: TGTGCCAGCAGCTTGGTATCCTACGAGCAGTACTTC

size: NA
V: TRBV5-4
J: TRBJ1-2
D: NA
CDR3: CASSPDSNYGYTF
DNA: TGTGCCAGCAGCCCCGACAGTAACTATGGCTACACCTTC

size: NA
V: TRBV9
J: TRBJ1-2
D: TRBD1
CDR3: CASSPTDRGYGYTF
DNA: TGTGCCAGCAGCCCTACAGACAGGGGGTACGGCTACACCTTC

size: NA
V: TRBV9
J: TRBJ1-2
D: NA
CDR3: CASSVGSLNYGYTF
DNA: TGTGCCAGCAGCGTAGGGTCTCTAAACTATGGCTACACCTTC

size: NA
V: TRBV19
J: TRBJ1-1
D: NA
CDR3: CATSGENTEAFF
DNA: TGTGCCACCTCGGGGGAGAACACTGAAGCTTTCTTT

size: NA
V: TRBV25-1
J: TRBJ2-7
D: TRBD1
CDR3: CASSDSTGGNIYEQYF
DNA: TGTGCCAGCAGTGACTCGACAGGGGGTAATATCTACGAGCAGTACTTC

size: NA
V: TRBV27
J: TRBJ1-5
D: TRBD1
CDR3: CASSLQGGRPQHF
DNA: TGTGCCAGCAGTTTGCAGGGGGGTCGGCCCCAGCATTTT

size: NA
V: TRBV4-1
J: TRBJ2-1
D: TRBD2
CDR3: CASSQLRRARGGTGNEQFF
DNA: TGCGCCAGCAGCCAACTCCGAAGAGCCCGCGGGGGGACCGGGAATGAGCAGTTCTTC

size: NA
V: TRBV2
J: TRBJ2-2
D: TRBD1
CDR3: CASRNGQGYTGELFF
DNA: TGTGCCAGCCGGAATGGACAGGGGTACACCGGGGAGCTGTTTTTT

size: few
V: TRBV6-4
J: TRBJ2-1
D: TRBD2
CDR3: CASRGRTSGNYNEQFF
DNA: TGTGCCAGCAGAGGTAGGACTAGCGGGAATTACAATGAGCAGTTCTTC

size: NA
V: TRBV5-1
J: TRBJ2-7
D: TRBD2
CDR3: CASSLGPLAGATYEQYF
DNA: TGCGCCAGCAGCTTGGGTCCCCTAGCGGGGGCCACCTACGAGCAGTACTTC

size: NA
V: TRBV19
J: TRBJ1-2
D: NA
CDR3: CASTSGFYGYTF
DNA: TGTGCCAGTACATCGGGATTCTATGGCTACACCTTC

size: NA
V: TRBV5-3
J: TRBJ1-2
D: NA
CDR3: CARGLNYRGYTF
DNA: TGTGCCAGGGGACTGAATTATAGAGGCTACACCTTC

size: NA
V: TRBV7-9
J: TRBJ1-1
D: NA
CDR3: CASSLQGNYMNTEAFF
DNA: TGTGCCAGCAGCTTACAGGGGAACTACATGAACACTGAAGCTTTCTTT

size: NA
V: TRBV5-1
J: TRBJ1-1
D: NA
CDR3: CASSLEAGLTEAFF
DNA: TGCGCCAGCAGCTTGGAGGCAGGGCTAACTGAAGCTTTCTTT

size: NA
V: TRBV15
J: TRBJ1-1
D: TRBD1
CDR3: CATSREGQGWTEAFF
DNA: TGTGCCACCAGCAGAGAGGGACAGGGATGGACTGAAGCTTTCTTT

size: NA
V: TRBV4-2
J: TRBJ1-1
D: NA
CDR3: CASSQDRGGALSEAFF
DNA: TGTGCCAGCAGCCAAGATAGAGGAGGCGCCCTCTCTGAAGCTTTCTTT

size: few
V: TRBV4-1
J: TRBJ2-3
D: NA
CDR3: CASSQDRSTLTDTQYF
DNA: TGCGCCAGCAGCCAAGATCGGTCCACCCTCACAGATACGCAGTATTTT

size: NA
V: TRBV7-2
J: TRBJ1-5
D: NA
CDR3: CASSFGRGGNQPQHF
DNA: TGTGCCAGCAGCTTTGGGAGAGGAGGCAATCAGCCCCAGCATTTT

size: once
V: TRBV13
J: TRBJ2-7
D: TRBD2
CDR3: CASSFLGLAVDHYEQYF
DNA: TGTGCCAGCAGCTTTCTCGGACTAGCGGTCGACCACTACGAGCAGTACTTC

size: few
V: TRBV15
J: TRBJ2-5
D: NA
CDR3: CATSRDLRVYSSQETQYF
DNA: TGTGCCACCAGCAGAGATCTGCGGGTCTATTCTTCCCAAGAGACCCAGTACTTC

size: NA
V: TRBV7-3
J: TRBJ1-6
D: NA
CDR3: CASSSTGGSPLHF
DNA: TGTGCCAGCAGCTCCACGGGAGGTTCACCCCTCCACTTT

size: NA
V: TRBV11-2
J: TRBJ1-1
D: NA
CDR3: CASSLGYRVDTEAFF
DNA: TGTGCCAGCAGCTTAGGATACAGAGTCGACACTGAAGCTTTCTTT

size: NA
V: TRBV5-1
J: TRBJ1-1
D: NA
CDR3: CASSLGGLAEAFF
DNA: TGCGCCAGCAGCTTGGGCGGATTAGCTGAAGCTTTCTTT

size: NA
V: TRBV19
J: TRBJ1-5
D: NA
CDR3: CASSIEQGNQPQHF
DNA: TGTGCCAGTAGTATTGAACAGGGCAATCAGCCCCAGCATTTT

size: NA
V: TRBV27
J: TRBJ2-1
D: TRBD1
CDR3: CASSWGFTGTGVYNEQFF
DNA: TGTGCCAGCAGCTGGGGGTTCACCGGGACAGGGGTCTACAATGAGCAGTTCTTC

size: NA
V: TRBV5-1
J: TRBJ2-1
D: NA
CDR3: CASSFRPNSYNEQFF
DNA: TGCGCCAGCAGCTTCAGGCCAAACTCCTACAATGAGCAGTTCTTC

size: NA
V: TRBV2
J: TRBJ1-2
D: TRBD1
CDR3: CASSAGDSQTNYGYTF
DNA: TGTGCCAGCAGTGCGGGGGACAGCCAAACTAACTATGGCTACACCTTC

size: NA
V: TRBV2
J: TRBJ1-2
D: NA
CDR3: CASRIAVGGYGYTF
DNA: TGTGCCAGCAGAATCGCTGTGGGGGGCTATGGCTACACCTTC

size: few
V: TRBV18
J: TRBJ1-4
D: NA
CDR3: CASSPGRVDEKLFF
DNA: TGTGCCAGCTCACCCGGGAGGGTAGACGAAAAACTGTTTTTT

size: NA
V: TRBV5-1
J: TRBJ2-7
D: NA
CDR3: CASSQGLMNEQYF
DNA: TGCGCCAGCTCTCAGGGTCTGATGAACGAGCAGTACTTC

size: once
V: TRBV6-5
J: TRBJ1-5
D: TRBD1
CDR3: CASSYLGTGNQPQHF
DNA: TGTGCCAGCAGTTACCTCGGGACAGGCAATCAGCCCCAGCATTTT

size: NA
V: TRBV5-1
J: TRBJ1-1
D: NA
CDR3: CASSIPGQTRTGTEAFF
DNA: TGCGCCAGCAGCATACCGGGACAAACCCGAACGGGGACTGAAGCTTTCTTT

size: few
V: TRBV19
J: TRBJ2-5
D: NA
CDR3: CASSEHERRETQYF
DNA: TGTGCCAGTAGTGAACACGAGAGGAGGGAGACCCAGTACTTC

size: NA
V: TRBV25-1
J: TRBJ1-1
D: NA
CDR3: CASSLRKGDTEAFF
DNA: TGTGCCAGCAGTCTCCGGAAGGGGGACACTGAAGCTTTCTTT

size: NA
V: TRBV25-1
J: TRBJ1-3
D: NA
CDR3: CASSELSSGNTIYF
DNA: TGTGCCAGCAGTGAACTGAGCTCTGGAAACACCATATATTTT

size: NA
V: TRBV5-1
J: TRBJ1-2
D: NA
CDR3: CASSLGPKEGTYGYTF
DNA: TGCGCCAGCAGCTTGGGGCCGAAAGAGGGAACCTATGGCTACACCTTC

size: NA
V: TRBV7-2
J: TRBJ1-1
D: NA
CDR3: CASSLMSLNTEAFF
DNA: TGTGCCAGCAGCCTTATGAGTCTGAACACTGAAGCTTTCTTT

size: NA
V: TRBV4-1
J: TRBJ2-3
D: NA
CDR3: CASSQGPSVVWGEVDTQYF
DNA: TGCGCCAGCAGCCAAGGGCCATCGGTGGTTTGGGGGGAGGTAGATACGCAGTATTTT

size: NA
V: TRBV11-2
J: TRBJ1-2
D: NA
CDR3: CASSLDQYGYTF
DNA: TGTGCCAGCAGCTTAGACCAATATGGCTACACCTTC

size: NA
V: TRBV9
J: TRBJ1-1
D: TRBD1
CDR3: CASSLLPGTGLNTEAFF
DNA: TGTGCCAGCAGCCTCCTCCCCGGGACAGGTCTAAACACTGAAGCTTTCTTT

size: once
V: TRBV2
J: TRBJ2-5
D: TRBD1
CDR3: CASSDPLHTDRGETQYF
DNA: TGTGCCAGCAGTGACCCCCTACACACCGACAGGGGGGAGACCCAGTACTTC

size: NA
V: TRBV19
J: TRBJ1-4
D: TRBD1
CDR3: CASSPRTGGDYEKLFF
DNA: TGTGCCAGTAGCCCTAGGACAGGGGGCGACTATGAAAAACTGTTTTTT

size: NA
V: TRBV27
J: TRBJ2-3
D: TRBD2
CDR3: CASSFGTSNFGTQYF
DNA: TGTGCCAGCAGTTTCGGGACTAGCAACTTCGGTACGCAGTATTTT

size: NA
V: TRBV18
J: TRBJ1-2
D: NA
CDR3: CASSHGTPSESYGYTF
DNA: TGTGCCAGCTCTCACGGGACACCTTCAGAAAGCTATGGCTACACCTTC

size: few
V: TRBV6-1
J: TRBJ2-1
D: TRBD2
CDR3: CASRWTSGTYNEQFF
DNA: TGTGCCAGCAGGTGGACTAGCGGAACCTACAATGAGCAGTTCTTC